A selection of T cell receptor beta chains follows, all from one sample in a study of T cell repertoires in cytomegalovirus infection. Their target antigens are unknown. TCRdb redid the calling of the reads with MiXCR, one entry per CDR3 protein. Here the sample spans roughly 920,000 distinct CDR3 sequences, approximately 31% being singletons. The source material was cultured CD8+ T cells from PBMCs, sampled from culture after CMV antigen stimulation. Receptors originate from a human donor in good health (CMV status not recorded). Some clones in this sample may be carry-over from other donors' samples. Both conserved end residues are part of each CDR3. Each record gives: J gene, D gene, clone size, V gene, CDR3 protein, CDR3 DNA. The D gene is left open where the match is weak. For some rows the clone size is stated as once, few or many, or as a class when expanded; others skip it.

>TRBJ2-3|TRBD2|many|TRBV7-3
CASSLGLAERDTQYF
TGTGCCAGCAGCTTGGGACTAGCCGAGAGAGATACGCAGTATTTT
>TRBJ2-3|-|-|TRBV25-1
CASSDSAVQYF
TGTGCCAGCAGTGATAGCGCGGTGCAGTATTTT
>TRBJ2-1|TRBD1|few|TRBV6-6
CASSPQGAKNEQFF
TGTGCCAGCAGCCCTCAGGGGGCGAAAAATGAGCAGTTCTTC
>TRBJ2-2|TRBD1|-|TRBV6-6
CASRGQGQANTGELFF
TGTGCCAGCAGGGGACAGGGACAGGCCAACACCGGGGAGCTGTTTTTT
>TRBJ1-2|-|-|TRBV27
CASSLVAGDYYGYTF
TGTGCCAGCAGTTTAGTAGCAGGGGACTACTATGGCTACACCTTC
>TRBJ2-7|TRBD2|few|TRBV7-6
CASSTTSVSYEQYF
TGTGCCAGCAGCACTACTAGCGTCTCCTACGAGCAGTACTTC
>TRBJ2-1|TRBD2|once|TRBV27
CASSLRGGRGNEQFF
TGTGCCAGCAGTTTACGGGGGGGAAGAGGGAATGAGCAGTTCTTC
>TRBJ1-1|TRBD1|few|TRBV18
CASSPPYYSTGGATEAFF
TGTGCCAGCTCACCACCCTATTACTCGACAGGGGGGGCCACTGAAGCTTTCTTT
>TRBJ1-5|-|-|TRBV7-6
CASSPDSRSQPQHF
TGTGCCAGCAGCCCGGACTCGAGAAGTCAGCCCCAGCATTTT
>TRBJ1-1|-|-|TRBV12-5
CASGLELGGTDTRNTEAFF
TGTGCTAGTGGTTTGGAACTGGGTGGTACAGACACCAGAAACACTGAAGCTTTCTTT
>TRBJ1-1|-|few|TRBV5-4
CASSLDPPTEAFF
TGTGCCAGCAGCTTGGACCCACCCACTGAAGCTTTCTTT
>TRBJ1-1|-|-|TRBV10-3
CAISGDTSLSGIAEAFF
TGTGCCATCAGTGGGGACACGTCGCTATCCGGGATCGCTGAAGCTTTCTTT
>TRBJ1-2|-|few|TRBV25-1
CASSEFTGVGGYTF
TGTGCCAGCAGTGAATTTACGGGAGTGGGCGGCTACACCTTC
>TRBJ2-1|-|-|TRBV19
CASNEGLSSYNEQFF
TGTGCCAGTAATGAGGGGTTGAGCTCCTACAATGAGCAGTTCTTC
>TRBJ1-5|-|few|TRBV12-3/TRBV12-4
CASSFDGGSQIYSNQPQHF
TGTGCCAGCAGTTTTGACGGGGGCTCTCAGATTTATAGCAATCAGCCCCAGCATTTT
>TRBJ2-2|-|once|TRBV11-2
CASSPIRGDRAGELFF
TGTGCCAGCAGCCCAATTCGGGGCGATAGGGCCGGGGAGCTGTTTTTT
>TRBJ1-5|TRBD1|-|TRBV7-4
CVSSRDRGVDQPQHF
TGTGTCAGCAGCAGGGACAGGGGCGTGGATCAGCCCCAGCATTTT
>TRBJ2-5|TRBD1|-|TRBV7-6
CASSFRDSFPETQYF
TGTGCCAGCAGCTTCCGGGACAGCTTCCCTGAGACCCAGTACTTC
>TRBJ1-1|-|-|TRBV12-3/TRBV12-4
CASSLALQITYTEAFF
TGTGCCAGCAGTTTAGCGCTCCAGATTACTTACACTGAAGCTTTCTTT
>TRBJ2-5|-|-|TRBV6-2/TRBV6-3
CASTMRGDRVGETQYF
TGTGCCAGCACAATGCGGGGGGACAGGGTTGGAGAGACCCAGTACTTC
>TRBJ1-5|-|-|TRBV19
CASSIVADSNQTQHF
TGTGCCAGTAGTATAGTAGCCGATAGCAATCAGACCCAGCATTTT
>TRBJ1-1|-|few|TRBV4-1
CASSTPGEYTEAFF
TGCGCCAGCAGTACGCCAGGGGAGTACACTGAAGCTTTCTTT
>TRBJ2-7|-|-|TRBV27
CASSLSSEGSSPYEQYF
TGTGCCAGCAGTTTATCGAGCGAGGGTAGCTCCCCCTACGAGCAGTACTTC
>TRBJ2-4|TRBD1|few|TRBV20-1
CSATDTGEKKTKNIQYF
TGCAGTGCTACGGACACAGGGGAGAAGAAGACTAAAAACATTCAGTACTTC
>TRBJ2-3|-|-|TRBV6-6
CASSYFRVPQYF
TGTGCCAGCAGTTACTTCAGGGTACCGCAGTATTTT
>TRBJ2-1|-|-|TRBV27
CASSLTSGGGLNEQFF
TGTGCCAGCAGCCTGACCTCTGGCGGGGGCCTCAATGAGCAGTTCTTC
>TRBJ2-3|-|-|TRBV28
CASSFPRAPGDTQYF
TGTGCCAGCAGTTTCCCCCGGGCACCCGGGGATACGCAGTATTTT
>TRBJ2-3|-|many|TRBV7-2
CASSPGLGRDADTQYF
TGTGCCAGCAGCCCCGGTCTGGGAAGGGATGCAGATACGCAGTATTTT
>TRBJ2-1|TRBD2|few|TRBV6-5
CASSYSLSGESFYNEQFF
TGTGCCAGCAGTTACTCGCTTAGCGGGGAGTCGTTCTACAATGAGCAGTTCTTC
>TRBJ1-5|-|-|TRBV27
CASSSGSTGKTQHF
TGTGCCAGCAGTTCAGGGTCGACGGGGAAGACCCAGCATTTT
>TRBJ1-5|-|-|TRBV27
CASSASIGDPNQPQHF
TGTGCCAGCAGTGCGTCCATTGGGGACCCGAATCAGCCCCAGCATTTT
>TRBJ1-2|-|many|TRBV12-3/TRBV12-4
CASSLDTLNYGYTF
TGTGCCAGCAGTTTAGACACGCTTAACTATGGCTACACCTTC
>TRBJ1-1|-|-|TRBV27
CASGGGHQAFF
TGTGCCAGCGGCGGGGGTCATCAAGCTTTCTTT
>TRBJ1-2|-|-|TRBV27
CASSRNNYGYTF
TGTGCCAGCAGTCGGAATAACTATGGCTACACCTTC
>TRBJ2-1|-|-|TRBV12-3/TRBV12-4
CASRIDITSYNEQFF
TGTGCCAGCAGGATAGACATCACCTCCTACAATGAGCAGTTCTTC
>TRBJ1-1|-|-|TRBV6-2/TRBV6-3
CASSPFGTPEGTEAFF
TGTGCCAGCAGTCCCTTCGGGACACCGGAAGGCACTGAAGCTTTCTTT